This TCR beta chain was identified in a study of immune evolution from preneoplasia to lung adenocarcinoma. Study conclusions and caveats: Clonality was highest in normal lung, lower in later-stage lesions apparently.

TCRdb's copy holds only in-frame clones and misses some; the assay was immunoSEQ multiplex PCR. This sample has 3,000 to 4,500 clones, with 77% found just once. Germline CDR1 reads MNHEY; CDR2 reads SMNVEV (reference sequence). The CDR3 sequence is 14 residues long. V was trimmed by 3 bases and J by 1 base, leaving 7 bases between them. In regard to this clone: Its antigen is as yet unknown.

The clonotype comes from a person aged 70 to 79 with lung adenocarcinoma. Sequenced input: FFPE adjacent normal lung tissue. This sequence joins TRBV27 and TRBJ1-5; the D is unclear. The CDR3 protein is CASSLGWSNQPQHF. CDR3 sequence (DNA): TGTGCCAGCAGTTTGGGGTGGAGCAATCAGCCCCAGCATTTT.